This T cell receptor beta chain was sequenced in a study of blood T cell repertoires in COVID-19. The CDR3 runs to 18 residues. The germline gives CDR1 SGHTA, CDR2 FQGNSA. Only in-frame clones appear in the TCRdb table, and some are missing; sequencing was by immunoSEQ multiplex PCR. The table has over 250,000 clones, around 92% seen once. About this clone: Germline and junction disagree at one end, which may indicate a read error.

Sequencing used peripheral blood. The chain uses TRBV7-2 and TRBJ2-3, with 7 bases fitting TRBD2. The sequence was collected from a person aged 18 to 29 with COVID-19, enrolled during active disease. CDR3 nucleotide sequence: TGTGCCACCAGCCATGGTGGGGGGAGGGTGGGAATCACAGATACGCAGTATTTT. Amino acid sequence: CATSHGGGRVGITDTQYF.